These 11 T cell receptor beta chains share one sample of origin, sequenced in a study of OX40 agonist ivuxolimab in advanced cancers. Sequenced by immunoSEQ multiplex PCR; TCRdb stores in-frame clones only, minus some. The repertoire holds roughly 28,000 clones, with 82% as singletons. This material consisted of CD4+ or CD8+ T cells sorted from blood, taken in a trial of the OX40 agonist ivuxolimab. These receptors were obtained from an adult with an advanced solid tumor such as melanoma, head and neck, liver or kidney cancer.

This clone appeared a few times. The chain's CDR3 is CASSLGGADGYTF. The CDR3, as DNA: TGCGCCAGCAGCCTAGGGGGCGCGGATGGCTACACCTTC. This chain uses TRBV10-2 with TRBJ1-2, with 7 bases aligning to TRBD1. Trimming at V came to 6 bases and at J to 6 bases, leaving 7 bases not matched to a gene. From germline, CDR1 is WSHSY and CDR2 SAAADI. The CDR3 extends over 13 amino acids.

By its share, this clone is medium-sized (0.01 to 0.1%). One end of the junction does not line up with germline, which may come from a read error. The chain recombines TRBV7-8 with TRBJ2-1; 9 bases line up with TRBD2. Germline loops: CDR1 SGHVS, CDR2 FQNEAQ. The CDR3 sequence is 14 residues long. CDR3 sequence (DNA): TGTGCCAGCAGCTTAGCGCGGGGGGGGAGGGGCCCGCTCTTC. Translated, it gives CASSLARGGRGPLF.

The rearrangement links TRBV4-1 to TRBJ2-3; D ambiguous. Trimming stripped 1 base from V and 0 bases from J, with 5 bases between. Germline loops: CDR1 MGHRA, CDR2 YSYEKL. The CDR3 is made up of 14 amino acids. In DNA, the CDR3 is TGCGCCAGCAGCCAAGCTTTTAGCACAGATACGCAGTATTTT. It encodes CASSQAFSTDTQYF.

V is TRBV6-1 and J is TRBJ2-7; D may match TRBD1 or TRBD2 (7 bases each). Germline V gives CDR1 MNHNS, CDR2 SASEGT. The germline V and J ends were trimmed by 4 bases and 0 bases, with 19 bases remaining between them. The CDR3 runs to 17 residues. In nucleotides, the CDR3 is TGTGCCAGCAGTGGTTGGGCAGGGGGGGTCAGCTCCTACGAGCAGTACTTC. This sequence encodes CASSGWAGGVSSYEQYF.

The rearrangement links TRBV4-2 to TRBJ1-1; D unclear. This CDR3 is built from 15 residues. Germline CDR1 reads LGHNA; CDR2 reads YNFKEQ. V lost 0 bases and J 5 bases, leaving 13 bases between the germline ends. This CDR3 reads CASSQELGSGTEAFF. The CDR3 nucleotides are TGTGCCAGCAGCCAAGAGCTGGGGTCGGGAACTGAAGCTTTCTTT.

The chain joins TRBV7-3 to TRBJ2-3; D may correspond to TRBD1 or TRBD2 (6 bases each). CDR3 length: 16 residues. CDR1 SGHTA and CDR2 FQGTGA come from the germline V gene. Trimming took 4 bases from V and 1 from J, leaving 15 bases between them. DNA of the CDR3: TGTGCCAGCAGCTCCTTAGGGGGGCCGGGCACAGATACGCAGTATTTT. This gives the protein CASSSLGGPGTDTQYF.

This clone is medium-sized. The V call is TRBV7-8, the J call TRBJ1-1, with D uncertain. The CDR3 spans 11 residues. Germline CDR1 reads SGHVS; CDR2 reads FQNEAQ. Trimming took off 3 bases at V and 12 bases at J, with 11 bases between the two ends. Written as DNA, the CDR3 is TGTGCCAGCAGCTTCGGAGTCCTGCCTTTCTTT. Translation gives CASSFGVLPFF.

The chain carries TRBV11-2 and TRBJ2-2; D remains unclear. This CDR3 has 13 residues. Between the trimmed V and J ends, which lost 3 bases and 7 bases, there was a span of 9 bases. From germline, CDR1 is SGHAT and CDR2 FQNNGV. CDR3 sequence reads: CASSFYSRGELFF. CDR3 bases: TGTGCCAGCAGCTTCTATTCCCGCGGGGAGCTGTTTTTT.

The chain is built from TRBV13 and TRBJ2-5, with 7 bases that match TRBD2. V dropped 0 bases and J dropped 8; count of bases not matched to a gene: 12. The CDR3 is 16 residues long. Germline CDR1 PRHDT, CDR2 FYEKMQ (reference sequence). The CDR3 reads CASSLGLGGGFATQYF. The CDR3 nucleotides are TGTGCCAGCAGCTTAGGCCTCGGGGGAGGGTTCGCTACCCAGTACTTC.

This rearrangement joins TRBV6-5 to TRBJ2-2; D gene ambiguous. Trimming stripped 4 bases from V and 4 bases from J, with 10 bases between. Germline lookup yields CDR1 MNHEY and CDR2 SVGAGI. The CDR3 runs to 14 residues. CDR3 nucleotide sequence: TGTGCCAGCAGTTGGGGAAGGACCACCGGGGAGCTGTTTTTT. Its translation: CASSWGRTTGELFF.

The CDR3 coding sequence is TGTGCCAGCAGTTACCCAGGGAGGAGGGATGAGCAGTTCTTC. This translates into CASSYPGRRDEQFF. The chain couples TRBV6-5 to TRBJ2-1; D is possibly TRBD2 (6 bases). Per the germline V gene, CDR1 is MNHEY and CDR2 is SVGAGI. Trimming stripped 2 bases from V and 8 bases from J, with 13 bases between. The CDR3 is 14 amino acids.